These 12 T cell receptor beta chains came from one sample sequenced in a study of cytomegalovirus exposure and HLA in healthy donors. Researchers ran the PCR with 60 Vbeta and 13 Jbeta primers. The data were produced by immunoSEQ multiplex PCR, yet TCRdb's version contains in-frame clones alone and is incomplete. The sample carries 240,000 or so clones, roughly 87% recorded once. Sequences were obtained from PBMCs. The receptors come from a woman aged 40 to 50 in good health and CMV-seropositive.

The table lists this clone with a count of one. The chain uses TRBV2 and TRBJ1-5; tentatively, D is TRBD1 (6 bases). The CDR3 is 14 amino acids. Trimming shortened V by 4 bases and J by 4 bases, and 11 bases separated the two germline ends. The V gene's germline CDR1 is SNHLY and CDR2 FYNNEI. The CDR3: CASSGADSNQPQHF. CDR3 sequence (DNA): TGTGCCAGCAGTGGGGCGGACAGTAATCAGCCCCAGCATTTT.

V usage is TRBV7-2 and J usage is TRBJ2-7; a weak D match, TRBD2 (5 bases). CDR3 length: 14 amino acids. V was pared by 3 bases and J by 7 bases, with 16 bases between. Germline V gene data show CDR1 as SGHTA and CDR2 as FQGNSA. CDR3 in amino acids: CASSFRRNTEEQYF. The CDR3 coding sequence is TGTGCCAGCAGCTTCCGGAGGAATACGGAGGAGCAGTACTTC.

The chain links TRBV5-4 to TRBJ2-3; 9 bases are shared with TRBD2. Trimming removed 0 bases from V and 3 bases from J; junction bases left unmatched: 5. The CDR3 is 16 amino acids. Germline V gene data show CDR1 as SGHNT and CDR2 as YYREEE (reference sequence). CDR3 loop: CASSLGLAVRTDTQYF. CDR3 bases: TGTGCCAGCAGCTTGGGACTAGCGGTGAGGACAGATACGCAGTATTTT.

This clone was seen only a few times. The rearrangement joins TRBV7-9 to TRBJ1-2; weak D call: TRBD1 (5 bases). Trimming removed 3 bases from V and 4 bases from J, with 9 bases in between. Germline loops: CDR1 SEHNR, CDR2 FQNEAQ (reference sequence). This CDR3 is built from 13 residues. For the CDR3, the DNA is TGTGCCAGCAGCTTGGAGGGGTTCTATGGCTACACCTTC. Its translation is CASSLEGFYGYTF.

V usage is TRBV19 and J usage is TRBJ2-4; possibly TRBD1 for D (5 bases). Looked up from germline, CDR1 is LNHDA and CDR2 is SQIVND (reference sequence). The CDR3 is made up of 15 amino acids. Trimming removed 5 bases at V and 6 bases at J, with 17 bases between. The CDR3 nucleotides read TGTGCCAGTAGTTCTCTGACAGTGGTAGGAAACATTCAGTACTTC. Translated, it gives CASSSLTVVGNIQYF.

J is TRBJ1-2 and V is TRBV29-1; D is possibly TRBD1 (6 bases). Germline assignment: CDR1 SQVTM and CDR2 ANQGSEA. The CDR3 totals 14 residues. The V and J ends lost 3 bases and 5 bases respectively, with 16 bases between them. The chain's CDR3 is CSVEGRRQGYGYTF. CDR3 nucleotide sequence: TGCAGCGTTGAGGGGCGTCGCCAGGGGTATGGCTACACCTTC.

This clone was observed a few times. The rearrangement uses TRBV5-4 and TRBJ1-1; D is unresolved. Germline V CDR1 and CDR2: SGHNT, YYREEE (reference sequence). The CDR3 contains 15 residues. V lost 5 bases to trimming and J lost 5 bases, with 19 bases between them. Here the CDR3 DNA reads TGTGCCAGCAGAGGGAGAGGAGGGCTGGAGACTGAAGCTTTCTTT. Its translation: CASRGRGGLETEAFF.

The chain joins TRBV7-9 to TRBJ1-1; 9 bases line up with TRBD1. The CDR3 loop spans 15 amino acids. J was trimmed by 6 bases and V by 8 bases; bases with no gene match: 13. The germline gives CDR1 SEHNR, CDR2 FQNEAQ (reference sequence). CDR3 loop: CASVDPRDRVSEAFF. The DNA for the CDR3 is TGTGCCAGCGTCGACCCCCGGGACAGGGTGTCTGAAGCTTTCTTT. The entire variable domain, with the rest obtained from reference TRBV7-9 and TRBJ1-1, is as follows: DTGVSQNPRHKITKRGQNVTFRCDPISEHNRLYWYRQTLGQGPEFLTYFQNEAQLEKSRLLSDRFSAERPKGSFSTLEIQRTEQGDSAMYLCASVDPRDRVSEAFFGQGTRLTVV.

The gene calls are TRBV6-5 and TRBJ2-1; TRBD2 matches at 9 bases. Germline CDR1 and CDR2: MNHEY and SVGAGI. This CDR3 region has 15 residues. V was pared by 6 bases and J by 7 bases, with 10 bases of the junction left unmatched. CDR3 region: CASSPAGGRKNEQFF. The CDR3 DNA is TGTGCCAGCAGCCCCGCGGGAGGGCGGAAGAATGAGCAGTTCTTC.

The chain uses TRBV5-4 and TRBJ2-1; D uncertain. V lost 1 base and J 5 bases, leaving 4 bases between the germline ends. Germline CDR1 and CDR2: SGHNT and YYREEE (reference sequence). The CDR3 totals 12 residues. CDR3 amino acids: CASSLLDNEQFF. CDR3 nucleotides: TGTGCCAGCAGCTTGCTAGACAATGAGCAGTTCTTC.

For this clone: A junction end diverges from the germline sequence, so it may reflect a read error. V usage is TRBV14 and J usage is TRBJ2-7; 11 positions agree with TRBD2. The CDR3 is 17 amino acids. Germline CDR1 is SGHDN and CDR2 is FVKESK. The CDR3 region is CASSQDPMGRTGLAGNF. As DNA, the CDR3 is TGTGCCAGCAGCCAAGATCCTATGGGACGGACCGGACTAGCGGGCAACTTC.

V gene TRBV7-2 combines with J gene TRBJ2-7; 8 nucleotides align to TRBD1. The trim removed 5 bases at V and 2 bases at J, leaving 17 bases unmatched. The CDR3 totals 18 residues. The V gene's germline CDR1 is SGHTA and CDR2 FQGNSA. CDR3 sequence: CASSPHPPPGTGTYEQYF. For the CDR3, the DNA is TGTGCCAGCAGCCCCCACCCACCCCCCGGGACAGGAACCTACGAGCAGTACTTC. The full variable domain, its missing parts supplied by reference TRBV7-2 and TRBJ2-7, is GAGVSQSPSNKVTEKGKDVELRCDPISGHTALYWYRQSLGQGLEFLIYFQGNSAPDKSGLPSDRFSAERTGGSVSTLTIQRTQQEDSAVYLCASSPHPPPGTGTYEQYFGPGTRLTVT.